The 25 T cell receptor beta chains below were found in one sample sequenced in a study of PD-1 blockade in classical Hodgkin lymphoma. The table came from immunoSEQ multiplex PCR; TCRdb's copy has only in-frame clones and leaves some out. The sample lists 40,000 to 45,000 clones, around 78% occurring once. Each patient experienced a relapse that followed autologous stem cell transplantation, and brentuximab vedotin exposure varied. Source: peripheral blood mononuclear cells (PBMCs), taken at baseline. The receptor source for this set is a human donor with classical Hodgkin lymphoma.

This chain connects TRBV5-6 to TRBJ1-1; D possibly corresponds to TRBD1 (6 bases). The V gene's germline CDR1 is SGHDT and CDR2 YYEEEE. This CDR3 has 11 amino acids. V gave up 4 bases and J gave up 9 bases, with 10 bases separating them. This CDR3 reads CASSPRGQAFF. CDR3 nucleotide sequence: TGTGCCAGCAGCCCCCGGGGGCAAGCTTTCTTT.

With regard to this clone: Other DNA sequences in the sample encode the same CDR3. CDR3 DNA sequence: TGTGCCAGCAGCCCCGACAGTAACTATGGCTACACCTTC. As protein: CASSPDSNYGYTF. The chain joins TRBV6-1 to TRBJ1-2; D is possibly TRBD1 (5 bases). The germline gives CDR1 MNHNS, CDR2 SASEGT. The ends were cut back, 6 bases at V and 1 base at J, with 9 bases in the middle. This CDR3 has 13 amino acids.

CDR3 sequence: CSVTSLNEQFF. The CDR3 bases are TGCAGCGTGACCTCGTTGAATGAGCAGTTCTTC. V is TRBV29-1 and J is TRBJ2-1; no clear D. This CDR3 is 11 amino acids long. Per the germline V gene, CDR1 is SQVTM and CDR2 is ANQGSEA. Trimming removed 6 bases at V and 7 bases at J, with 10 bases between.

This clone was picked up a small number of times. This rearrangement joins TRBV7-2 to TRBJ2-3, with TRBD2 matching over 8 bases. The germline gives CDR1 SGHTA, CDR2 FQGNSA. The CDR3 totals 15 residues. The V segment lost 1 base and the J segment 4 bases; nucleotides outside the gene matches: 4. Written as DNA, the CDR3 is TGTGCCAGCAGCTTAGTCGGGGGGGGGCCAGATACGCAGTATTTT. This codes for CASSLVGGGPDTQYF.

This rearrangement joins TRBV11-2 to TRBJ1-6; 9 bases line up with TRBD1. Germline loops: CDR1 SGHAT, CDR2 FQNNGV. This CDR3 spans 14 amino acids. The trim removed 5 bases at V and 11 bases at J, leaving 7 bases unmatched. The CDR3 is CASSNDRGDTPLHF. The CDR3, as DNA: TGTGCCAGCAGCAATGACAGGGGGGATACACCCCTCCACTTT. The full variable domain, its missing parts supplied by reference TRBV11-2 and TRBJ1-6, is EAGVAQSPRYKIIEKRQSVAFWCNPISGHATLYWYQQILGQGPKLLIQFQNNGVVDDSQLPKDRFSAERLKGVDSTLKIQPAKLEDSAVYLCASSNDRGDTPLHFGNGTRLTVT.

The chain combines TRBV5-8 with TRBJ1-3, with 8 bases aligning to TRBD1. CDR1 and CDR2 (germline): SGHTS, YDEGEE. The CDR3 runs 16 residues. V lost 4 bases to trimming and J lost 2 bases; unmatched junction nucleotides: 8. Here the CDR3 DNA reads TGTGCCAGCAGCCCCCGACAGGGGAGAACTGGAAACACCATATATTTT. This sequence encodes CASSPRQGRTGNTIYF.

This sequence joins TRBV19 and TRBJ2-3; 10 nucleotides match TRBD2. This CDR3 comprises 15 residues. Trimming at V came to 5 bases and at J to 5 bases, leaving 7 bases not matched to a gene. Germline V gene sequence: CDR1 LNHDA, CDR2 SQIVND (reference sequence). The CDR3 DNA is TGTGCCAGTAGTTCCACTAGCGGGGCGGGAGATACGCAGTATTTT. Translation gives CASSSTSGAGDTQYF.

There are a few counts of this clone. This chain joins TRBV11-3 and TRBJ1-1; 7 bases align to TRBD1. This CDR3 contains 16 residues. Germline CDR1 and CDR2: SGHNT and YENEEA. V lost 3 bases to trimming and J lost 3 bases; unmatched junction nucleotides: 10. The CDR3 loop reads CASSLPLQGTDTEAFF. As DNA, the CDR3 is TGTGCCAGCAGCTTGCCCCTACAGGGGACGGACACTGAAGCTTTCTTT.

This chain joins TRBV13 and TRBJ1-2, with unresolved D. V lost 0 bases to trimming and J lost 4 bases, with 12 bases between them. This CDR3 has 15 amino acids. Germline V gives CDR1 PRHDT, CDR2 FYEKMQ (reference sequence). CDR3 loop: CASSLGTGPLYGYTF. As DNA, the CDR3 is TGTGCCAGCAGCTTAGGCACGGGTCCGCTCTATGGCTACACCTTC.

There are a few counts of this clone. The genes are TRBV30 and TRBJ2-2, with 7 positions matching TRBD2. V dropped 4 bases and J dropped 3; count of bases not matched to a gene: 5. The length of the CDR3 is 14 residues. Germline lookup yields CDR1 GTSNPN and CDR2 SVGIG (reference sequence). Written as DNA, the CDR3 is TGTGCCTGGACCCGCGGGGGTCACACCGGGGAGCTGTTTTTT. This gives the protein CAWTRGGHTGELFF.

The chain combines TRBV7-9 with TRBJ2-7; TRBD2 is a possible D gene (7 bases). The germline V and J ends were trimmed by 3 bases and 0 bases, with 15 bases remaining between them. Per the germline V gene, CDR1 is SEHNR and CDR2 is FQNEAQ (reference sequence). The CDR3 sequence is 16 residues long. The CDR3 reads CASSLVGRGPSYEQYF. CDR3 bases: TGTGCCAGCAGCTTGGTGGGGCGGGGGCCCTCCTACGAGCAGTACTTC.

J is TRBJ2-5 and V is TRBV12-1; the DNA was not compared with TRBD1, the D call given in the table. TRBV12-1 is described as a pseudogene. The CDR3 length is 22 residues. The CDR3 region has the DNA TGTGCCAGCGCCCCGCTCTCTGTTCCCCACGGGCCCGCTCGACAGGGGGAAGAGACCCAGTACTTC. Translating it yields CASAPLSVPHGPARQGEETQYF.

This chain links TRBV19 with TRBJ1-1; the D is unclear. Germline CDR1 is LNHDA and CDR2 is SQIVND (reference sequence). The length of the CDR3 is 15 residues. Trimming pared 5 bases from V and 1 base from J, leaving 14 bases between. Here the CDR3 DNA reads TGTGCCAGTAGTCTAACCCGGACGGGGAACACTGAAGCTTTCTTT. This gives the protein CASSLTRTGNTEAFF.

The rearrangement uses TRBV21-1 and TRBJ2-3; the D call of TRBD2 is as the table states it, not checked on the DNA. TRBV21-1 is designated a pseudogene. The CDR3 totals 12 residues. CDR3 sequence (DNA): TGTGCCTCACGCGGGGGCACAGATACGCAGTATTTT. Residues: CASRGGTDTQYF.

In nucleotides, the CDR3 is TGTGCCATCAGTGAGTCATTTAGCGGGCTAGGGAACTATGGCTACACCTTC. Translated, it gives CAISESFSGLGNYGYTF. The chain recombines TRBV10-3 with TRBJ1-2; D ambiguous. Germline V gene data show CDR1 as ENHRY and CDR2 as SYGVKD. The germline V and J ends were trimmed by 0 bases and 2 bases, with 16 bases remaining between them. There are 17 residues in the CDR3.

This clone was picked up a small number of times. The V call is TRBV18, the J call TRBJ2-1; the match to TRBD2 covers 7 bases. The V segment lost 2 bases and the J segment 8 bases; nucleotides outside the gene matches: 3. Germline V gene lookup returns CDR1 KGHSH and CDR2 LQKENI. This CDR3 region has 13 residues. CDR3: CASSPAGEDEQFF. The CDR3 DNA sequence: TGTGCCAGCTCACCAGCGGGGGAGGATGAGCAGTTCTTC. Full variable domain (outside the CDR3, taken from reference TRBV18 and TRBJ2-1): NAGVMQNPRHLVRRRGQEARLRCSPMKGHSHVYWYRQLPEEGLKFMVYLQKENIIDESGMPKERFSAEFPKEGPSILRIQQVVRGDSAAYFCASSPAGEDEQFFGPGTRLTVL.

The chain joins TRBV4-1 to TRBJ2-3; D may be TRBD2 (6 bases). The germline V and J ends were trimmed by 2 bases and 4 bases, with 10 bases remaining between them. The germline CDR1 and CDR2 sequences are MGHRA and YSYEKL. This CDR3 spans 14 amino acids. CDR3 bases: TGCGCCAGCAGCCAATGGGACTTTTCAGATACGCAGTATTTT. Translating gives CASSQWDFSDTQYF.

The CDR3 DNA reads TGTGCCAGCTCGCGAGGGCTGGCTAGCGGGGGCGAGAACACCGGGGAGCTGTTTTTT. This encodes CASSRGLASGGENTGELFF. The rearrangement uses TRBV18 and TRBJ2-2; the match to TRBD2 covers 10 bases. CDR1 is KGHSH, CDR2 LQKENI, per germline. V lost 6 bases to trimming and J lost 1 base; unmatched junction nucleotides: 14. The CDR3 is 19 amino acids.

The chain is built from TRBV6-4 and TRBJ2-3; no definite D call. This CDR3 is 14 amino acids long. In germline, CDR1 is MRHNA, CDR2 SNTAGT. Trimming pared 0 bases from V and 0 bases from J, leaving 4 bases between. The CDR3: CASSDSYSTDTQYF. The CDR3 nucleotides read TGTGCCAGCAGTGACTCGTACAGCACAGATACGCAGTATTTT.

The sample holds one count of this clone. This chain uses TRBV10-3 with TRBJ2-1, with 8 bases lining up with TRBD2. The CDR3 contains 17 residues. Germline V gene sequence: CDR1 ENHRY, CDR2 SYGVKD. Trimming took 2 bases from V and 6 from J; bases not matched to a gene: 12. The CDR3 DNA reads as TGTGCCATCAGTGAGGGTGGGCGGGGGGAAAAGGGCAATGAGCAGTTCTTC. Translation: CAISEGGRGEKGNEQFF.

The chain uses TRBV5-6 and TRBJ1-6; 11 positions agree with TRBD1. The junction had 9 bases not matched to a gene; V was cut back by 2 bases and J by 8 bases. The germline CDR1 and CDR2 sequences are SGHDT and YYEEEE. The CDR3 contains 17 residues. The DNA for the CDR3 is TGTGCCAGCAGCTTTCTAGACCCGGGACAGGGGGATTCACCCCTCCACTTT. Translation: CASSFLDPGQGDSPLHF.

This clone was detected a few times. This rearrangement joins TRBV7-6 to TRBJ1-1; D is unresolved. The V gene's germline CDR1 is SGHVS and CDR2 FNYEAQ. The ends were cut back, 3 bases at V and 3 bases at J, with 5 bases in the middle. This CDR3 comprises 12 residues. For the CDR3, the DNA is TGTGCCAGCAGCTTGCCCGACACTGAAGCTTTCTTT. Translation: CASSLPDTEAFF.

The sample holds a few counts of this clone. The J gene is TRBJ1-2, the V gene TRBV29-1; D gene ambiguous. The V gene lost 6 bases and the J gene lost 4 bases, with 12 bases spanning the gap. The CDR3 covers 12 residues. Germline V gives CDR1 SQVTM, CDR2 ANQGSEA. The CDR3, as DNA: TGCAGCGTGGTGGGGTCCTCCTATGGCTACACCTTC. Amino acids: CSVVGSSYGYTF.

CDR3 region: CASMWAGGPADTQYF. CDR3 DNA sequence: TGTGCCAGTATGTGGGCGGGGGGGCCGGCAGATACGCAGTATTTT. The rearrangement links TRBV19 to TRBJ2-3; 9 bases map to TRBD2. Trimming cost V 7 bases and J 4 bases; bases outside gene matches: 9. Germline loops: CDR1 LNHDA, CDR2 SQIVND (reference sequence). The CDR3 length is 15 residues. Complete variable domain (other parts from reference TRBV19 and TRBJ2-3): DGGITQSPKYLFRKEGQNVTLSCEQNLNHDAMYWYRQDPGQGLRLIYYSQIVNDFQKGDIAEGYSVSREKKESFPLTVTSAQKNPTAFYLCASMWAGGPADTQYFGPGTRLTVL.

The CDR3 nucleotides read TGCGCCAGCAGCCCCGGCGGGGAAGATGATGAGCAGTTCTTC. As protein: CASSPGGEDDEQFF. The chain links TRBV5-1 to TRBJ2-1, with D possibly TRBD2 on 6 matching bases. This CDR3 has 14 amino acids. Germline V gives CDR1 SGHRS, CDR2 YFSETQ. Trimming left V 4 bases short and J 8 bases short, with 16 bases between. The full variable domain, its missing parts supplied by reference TRBV5-1 and TRBJ2-1, is KAGVTQTPRYLIKTRGQQVTLSCSPISGHRSVSWYQQTPGQGLQFLFEYFSETQRNKGNFPGRFSGRQFSNSRSEMNVSTLELGDSALYLCASSPGGEDDEQFFGPGTRLTVL.